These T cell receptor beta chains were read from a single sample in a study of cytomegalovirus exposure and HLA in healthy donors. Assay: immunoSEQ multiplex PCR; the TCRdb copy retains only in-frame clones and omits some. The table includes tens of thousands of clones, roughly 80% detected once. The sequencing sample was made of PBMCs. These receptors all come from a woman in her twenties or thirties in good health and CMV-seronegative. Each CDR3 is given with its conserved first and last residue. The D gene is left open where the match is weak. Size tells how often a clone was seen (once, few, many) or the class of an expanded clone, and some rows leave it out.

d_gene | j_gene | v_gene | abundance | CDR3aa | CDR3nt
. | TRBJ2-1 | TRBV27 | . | CASSRDSNPYNEQFF | TGTGCCAGCAGCCGGGACTCCAACCCTTACAATGAGCAGTTCTTC
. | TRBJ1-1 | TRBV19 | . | CASRRQTTYTEAFF | TGTGCCAGTAGAAGACAGACAACCTACACTGAAGCTTTCTTT
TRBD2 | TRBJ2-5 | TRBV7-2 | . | CASSPSGRFQETQYF | TGTGCCAGCAGCCCTAGCGGGAGGTTCCAAGAGACCCAGTACTTC
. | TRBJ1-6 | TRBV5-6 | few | CASSLGTGHSPLHF | TGTGCCAGCAGCTTGGGAACTGGGCACTCACCCCTCCACTTT
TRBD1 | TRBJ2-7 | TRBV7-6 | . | CASSLTPGGHEQYF | TGTGCCAGCAGCTTAACCCCAGGGGGCCACGAGCAGTACTTC
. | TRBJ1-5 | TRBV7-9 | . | CASSFTEDQPQHF | TGTGCCAGCAGCTTCACAGAAGATCAGCCCCAGCATTTT
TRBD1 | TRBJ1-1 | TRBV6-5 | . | CASSPDREKSFF | TGTGCCAGCAGTCCGGACAGGGAGAAGTCTTTCTTT
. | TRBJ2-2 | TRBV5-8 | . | CASSFGGVVNTGELFF | TGTGCCAGCAGCTTTGGAGGGGTGGTGAACACCGGGGAGCTGTTTTTT
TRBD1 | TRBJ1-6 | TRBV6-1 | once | CASSPGGSPLHF | TGTGCCAGCAGTCCAGGGGGATCACCCCTCCACTTT
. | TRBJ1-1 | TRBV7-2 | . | CASSFRGGLDEAFF | TGTGCCAGCAGCTTTAGGGGAGGGCTGGATGAAGCTTTCTTT
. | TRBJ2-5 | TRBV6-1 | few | CASSEEGTVGTSQYF | TGTGCCAGCAGTGAAGAGGGGACTGTAGGTACGTCCCAGTACTTC
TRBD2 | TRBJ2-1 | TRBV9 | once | CASSVGGLAGVEFF | TGTGCCAGCAGCGTAGGGGGACTAGCGGGGGTCGAGTTCTTC
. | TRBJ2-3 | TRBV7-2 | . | CASSLIGSEDTQYF | TGTGCCAGCAGCTTAATCGGGAGTGAAGATACGCAGTATTTT
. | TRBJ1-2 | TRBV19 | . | CASFSRVYGGYGYTF | TGTGCCAGTTTTTCGAGGGTCTATGGTGGCTATGGCTACACCTTC
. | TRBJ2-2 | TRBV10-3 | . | CAISESSDRNTGELFF | TGTGCCATCAGTGAGTCGAGTGACAGGAACACCGGGGAGCTGTTTTTT
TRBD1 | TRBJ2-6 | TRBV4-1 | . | CASSQDPTRTGGSGANVLTF | TGCGCCAGCAGCCAAGATCCAACCAGGACAGGGGGCTCTGGGGCCAACGTCCTGACTTTC
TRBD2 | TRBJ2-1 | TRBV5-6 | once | CASSPGLAGGEGFF | TGTGCCAGCAGCCCCGGACTAGCGGGAGGGGAGGGGTTCTTC
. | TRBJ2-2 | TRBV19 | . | CASSMGRGVTGELFF | TGTGCCAGTAGTATGGGCAGGGGCGTAACCGGGGAGCTGTTTTTT
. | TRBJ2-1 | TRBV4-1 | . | CASSQAGGTYNEQFF | TGCGCCAGCAGCCAAGCCGGGGGAACCTACAATGAGCAGTTCTTC
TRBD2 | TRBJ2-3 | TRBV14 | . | CASSQGSGSLTDTQYF | TGTGCCAGCAGCCAGGGTAGCGGGAGCCTCACAGATACGCAGTATTTT
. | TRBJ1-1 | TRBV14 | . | CASSEDGDTEAFF | TGTGCCAGCAGCGAGGACGGGGACACTGAAGCTTTCTTT
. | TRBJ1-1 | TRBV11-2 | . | CASSHKMPTEAFF | TGTGCCAGCAGCCACAAAATGCCCACTGAAGCTTTCTTT
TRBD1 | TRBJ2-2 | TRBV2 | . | CASNSEGASGELFF | TGTGCCAGCAACAGTGAGGGGGCATCCGGGGAGCTGTTTTTT
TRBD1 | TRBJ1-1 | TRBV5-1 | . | CASGRNRGGDTEAFF | TGCGCCAGCGGCCGAAACAGGGGGGGCGACACTGAAGCTTTCTTT
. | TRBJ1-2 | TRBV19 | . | CASSISNSEGYTF | TGTGCCAGTAGTATATCGAACAGTGAAGGCTACACCTTC
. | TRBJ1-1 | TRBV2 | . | CASSVTGGDTEAFF | TGTGCCAGCAGTGTGACGGGAGGGGACACTGAAGCTTTCTTT
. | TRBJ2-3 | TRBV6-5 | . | CASTRAGRSTDTQYF | TGTGCCAGCACGAGGGCAGGGAGGAGCACAGATACGCAGTATTTT
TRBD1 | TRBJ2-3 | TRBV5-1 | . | CASSWDRGTDTQYF | TGCGCCAGCAGCTGGGACAGGGGCACAGATACGCAGTATTTT
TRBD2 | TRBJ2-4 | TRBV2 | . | CASTSGGLGDIQYF | TGTGCCAGTACTAGCGGGGGGCTGGGCGACATTCAGTACTTC